This record concerns one T cell receptor beta chain sequence. Its antigen is currently unknown. V lost 7 bases and J 8 bases, leaving 20 bases between the germline ends. Germline V gene sequence: CDR1 SEHNR, CDR2 FQNEAQ (reference sequence). This CDR3 is 14 amino acids long. Investigators isolated RNA and reverse transcribed it into cDNA to act as the sequencing template. Assay: immunoSEQ multiplex PCR; the TCRdb copy retains only in-frame clones and omits some. The data show some 150,000 clones, around 62% seen once. From PBMCs, CD4+ and CD8+ T cells were sorted. The sample originates from a study of CD8+ T cells in alopecia areata. Points from the study as a whole: Compared with normal scalp, lesional scalp had higher clonality and more expanded CD8+ clones. When scalp samples are sequenced, resident alphabeta T cells of normal skin are also captured. Whereas mice showed it more clearly, TCR sharing across patients was murkier, possibly because of HLA.

This rearrangement joins TRBV7-9 to TRBJ2-5; the D gene is possibly TRBD1 (5 bases). The sequencing sample was made of CD8+ T cells sorted from blood. This sequence originates from a human donor in good health. CDR3 residues: CASTSMGREGTQYF. The CDR3 region has the DNA TGTGCCAGCACCTCCATGGGCAGGGAAGGAACCCAGTACTTC.